This record looks at one T cell receptor beta chain sequence and its context. Its antigen target is currently unknown. No base quality values were provided; no much bigger clone lies one nucleotide off. The entry originates in a study of T cells in Graves' hyperthyroidism and ophthalmopathy (dated by TCRdb to between 2018 and 2021). At the level of the whole study: Peripheral blood samples were taken at initial diagnosis, before any treatment was given. To identify TCR V-J signatures that set the groups apart, the researchers used a discovery cohort of 100 patients, made up of 43 with Graves' ophthalmopathy and 57 with stable Graves' hyperthyroidism. Prospective prediction of ophthalmopathy was tested in an independent validation cohort consisting of 18 to 20 hyperthyroidism patients and 15 or so patients who later progressed to ophthalmopathy. The roughly 91 discovery patients were randomly divided into training and test sets at a 7:3 ratio. The study also compared thyroid tissue and blood T-cell repertoires from more than 5 Graves' hyperthyroidism patients. Once sampling was done, hyperthyroidism patients were given methimazole at a starting dose of 30 mg daily, whereas ophthalmopathy patients were given high-dose intravenous methylprednisolone. According to the paper, TCR Vbeta CDR3 sequencing was carried out on about 140 peripheral blood samples, which came from approximately 43 ophthalmopathy, roughly 75 hyperthyroidism and roughly 17 progressor patients.

Moderately to severely active disease, a Clinical Activity Score of at least 3, a NOSPECS grade of at least 4, and a duration under 3 months were present in ophthalmopathy patients. The study excluded patients with uncontrolled infections, other autoimmune diseases, pregnancy or lactation. Diagnoses relied on clinical symptoms, serum thyroxine and TRAb, thyroid ultrasound and orbital computed tomography. PBMCs were separated from roughly 9.3 ml of fresh peripheral blood using Ficoll-Paque density gradient centrifugation. Total RNA was extracted with Trizol reagent, and quality was checked on an Agilent 2100 Bioanalyzer. The research as a whole found: In cross-validation, a model built on a 13 V-J signature told ophthalmopathy apart from stable hyperthyroidism with approximately 90% sensitivity and approximately 84% specificity, and in testing the same model reached 80%/75%. In validation, the model predicted progression to ophthalmopathy a median of about 6 months before onset, with roughly 70% sensitivity and just under 75% specificity. Most expanded thyroid clonotypes (frequency above 0.001) were also detected in blood, a finding suggesting that blood repertoires may reflect thyroid immune responses. No statistical method was used to set the sample size in advance, and investigators knew the group allocation.

TCR beta CDR3 regions were amplified from RNA transcripts. The first round of RT-PCR for the TCR CDR3 was performed with the HTBI primer set and the Qiagen OneStep RT-PCR kit. Libraries were constructed in a second round of multiplex PCR, after which size selection and purification were carried out. The libraries were sequenced on an Illumina HiSeq2000 using paired-end 100 bp reads. The study's own analysis went as follows. SOAPnuke was used to process the raw data, removing reads that contained adapters or uncalled bases, had a mean Phred below 15, or lacked an exact match to the constant primer or identifier. High-quality paired reads were merged with COPE v1.2.5, and unique nucleotide sequences were defined as clonotypes. Clonotypes were aligned to IMGT TRBV, TRBD and TRBJ reference segments using MiTCR v1.1. Only V-J combinations with frequency above 0.0001, covering 99% to 99.2% of repertoires, were analysed. The TCS score was defined as F50 (clonal expansion) divided by E x V (chaos), with BLOSUM62-based TCRdist calculated between CDR3 peptides within each V-J. Welch's t-statistics and random forest reduced roughly 500 V-J features to 13, which were used in a naive Bayes classifier (R e1071). In TCRdb, the public reads were trimmed at Q25 with fastp and aligned with MiXCR, with productive beta chains retained. Rows are combined by CDR3 protein, so each entry shows the most common genes and DNA. V and J calls and clone size were set by TCRdb, not the authors. Within this sample are a few hundred thousand distinct CDR3 sequences, with roughly 15% of them counted one time only. The ten largest account for around 19% of the sample.

Including cysteine and phenylalanine, the CDR3 has 14 amino acids. Left in the record is the CDR3 DNA by itself, 42 bases read in frame from the first base. The germline V and J ends show losses of 4 bases and 8 bases respectively, and no gene match explains 8 bases of the junction. Based on the germline V gene, the CDR1 and CDR2 sequences are SGHRS and YFSETQ. This TCR came from a woman in her 30s with Graves' ophthalmopathy. The V and J genes are TRBV5-1 and TRBJ1-4; 7 nucleotides in the junction match TRBD1. Specimen: blood. CDR3 reads: CASSVDRLEEKLFF. The DNA sequence is as follows: TGCGCCAGCAGCGTGGACAGGCTAGAGGAAAAACTGTTTTTT.